This T cell receptor beta chain comes out of a study of control samples from healthy donors and cancer patients (dated by TCRdb to 2020 to 2022). Inclusive of the bounding cysteine and phenylalanine, the CDR3 is 14 residues long. Only CDR3 DNA is held: 42 bases, read in frame from base 1. V is trimmed back by 4 bases and J by 3 bases, and the junction contains 6 bases that no gene match accounts for. CDR1 and CDR2 are drawn from the germline V gene (reference sequence): LNHDA, SQIVND. About this clone: Its antigen is unknown. Per-nucleotide qualities are absent, and no much larger clonotype sits a single base away.

Receptor libraries were prepared by the immunoSEQ multiplex PCR assay. Sourced from immuneACCESS, this table was stored by TCRdb with only in-frame sequences that have V and J called. A share of the clones is absent; for the studies checked, an unresolved V gene accounts for under half, and the remainder has no known explanation. This sample has some 30,000 clones in its table, and 70% to 90% of those were observed once. The ten largest clones add up to under 5% of the sample. The sequence links TRBV19 to TRBJ2-7, with 7 junctional bases fitting TRBD1. What was sequenced was formalin-fixed, paraffin-embedded tissue. The sequence was collected from a female donor with melanoma. CDR3 reads: CASSTPDRDYEQYF. The DNA is TGTGCCAGTAGTACCCCCGACAGGGACTACGAGCAGTACTTC.